The 3 T cell receptor beta chains listed next were all sequenced from one sample in a study of blood T cell repertoires in COVID-19. Assay: immunoSEQ multiplex PCR; the TCRdb copy retains only in-frame clones and omits some. The table lists just over 30,000 clones, about 89% of them singletons. The material sequenced was peripheral blood. These receptors originate from a woman aged 40-49 years with active or convalescent COVID-19.

This sequence joins TRBV5-8 and TRBJ2-7; D perhaps matches TRBD1 (5 bases). V shed 2 bases and J shed 3 bases, with 15 bases lying between them. The germline V gene encodes CDR1 SGHTS and CDR2 YDEGEE. This CDR3 spans 15 amino acids. Written as DNA, the CDR3 is TGTGCCAGCAGCTTTGACAGCCCGAAGTACTACGAGCAGTACTTC. This sequence encodes CASSFDSPKYYEQYF.

The genes are TRBV13 and TRBJ2-5; 8 bases match TRBD1. The CDR3 extends over 16 amino acids. Germline V gives CDR1 PRHDT, CDR2 FYEKMQ (reference sequence). The trim removed 3 bases at V and 2 bases at J, leaving 8 bases unmatched. In DNA form, the CDR3 reads TGTGCCAGCAGCTTCCTCGACAGGGGTCCACAAGAGACCCAGTACTTC. Amino acid sequence: CASSFLDRGPQETQYF.

The J gene is TRBJ1-5, the V gene TRBV28; 10 positions match TRBD1. V was pared by 5 bases and J by 0 bases, with 7 bases of the junction left unmatched. Germline V gene sequence: CDR1 MDHEN, CDR2 SYDVKM. The CDR3 contains 17 residues. CDR3 nucleotide sequence: TGTGCCAGCAGTGGACAGGGGGTGAAAGATAGCAATCAGCCCCAGCATTTT. This sequence encodes CASSGQGVKDSNQPQHF. Full variable domain (rest looked up from reference TRBV28 and TRBJ1-5): DVKVTQSSRYLVKRTGEKVFLECVQDMDHENMFWYRQDPGLGLRLIYFSYDVKMKEKGDIPEGYSVSREKKERFSLILESASTNQTSMYLCASSGQGVKDSNQPQHFGDGTRLSIL.